The present T cell receptor (beta chain) was sequenced within a study of blood T cell repertoires in COVID-19. Turning to the study itself: T cells, B-cell-depleted T cells, or PBMCs supplied cDNA or gDNA.

Trimming stripped 0 bases from V and 5 bases from J, with 14 bases between. The CDR3 extends over 16 amino acids. Germline V gene lookup returns CDR1 LGHDT and CDR2 YNNKEL (reference sequence). How the authors handled the data: Nucleated cell counts were estimated from reference gene primer amplification. The table came from immunoSEQ multiplex PCR; TCRdb's copy has only in-frame clones and leaves some out. V and J calls plus clone size are reproduced from that table; the DNA served to infer D and trimming. The sample includes roughly 240,000 clones, 85% of them seen just once. The rearrangement joins TRBV3-1 (or the pseudogene TRBV3-2) to TRBJ1-5; weak D call: TRBD1 (6 bases). What was sequenced was PBMCs or T cells enriched from blood (not recorded which). This TCR came from a woman aged 50 to 65 with acute COVID-19. In DNA, the CDR3 is TGTGCCAGCAGCCAAGACCCAGGGGAGGGGGATCAGCCCCAGCATTTT. Its protein is CASSQDPGEGDQPQHF.